These 32 T cell receptor beta chains were sequenced from one sample in a study of blood T cell repertoires in COVID-19. Sequenced by immunoSEQ multiplex PCR; TCRdb stores in-frame clones only, minus some. The repertoire has 150,000 to 200,000 clones, about 75% of them found once; the top ten carry roughly 28%. The sample comprised peripheral blood. Receptor source: a woman in her 70s with acute or convalescent COVID-19.

This clone was counted once. The V and J genes are TRBV19 and TRBJ2-5; 9 nucleotides agree with TRBD1. V gave up 6 bases and J gave up 12 bases; unmatched junction bases: 8. Germline V CDR1 and CDR2: LNHDA, SQIVND (reference sequence). The CDR3 is made up of 12 amino acids. This CDR3 is CASRGQGWNKYF. The CDR3 nucleotides are TGTGCCAGTAGAGGACAGGGGTGGAATAAGTACTTC.

The chain joins TRBV29-1 to TRBJ2-1, with D uncertain. The germline V gene encodes CDR1 SQVTM and CDR2 ANQGSEA. The CDR3 runs 13 residues. Trimming removed 2 bases at V and 8 bases at J, with 13 bases between. CDR3: CSVELRRGYEQFF. CDR3 coding DNA: TGCAGCGTTGAATTGCGAAGAGGTTATGAGCAGTTCTTC.

This chain joins TRBV5-1 and TRBJ2-2; 9 bases are a match to TRBD2. Germline V CDR1 and CDR2: SGHRS, YFSETQ. The length of the CDR3 is 16 residues. V shed 4 bases and J 1 base; nucleotides not matched to a gene: 5. The CDR3, as DNA: TGCGCCAGCAGCCCCGGACTAGCGAGGAACACCGGGGAGCTGTTTTTT. Translation: CASSPGLARNTGELFF.

The rearrangement joins TRBV5-1 to TRBJ2-1; 12 nucleotides line up with TRBD1. This CDR3 contains 16 residues. V lost 4 bases and J lost 7; bases outside the gene matches: 9. CDR1 is SGHRS and CDR2 is YFSETQ in the germline V gene. CDR3 sequence reads: CASSPAGTGGWNEQFF. CDR3 DNA: TGCGCCAGCAGCCCAGCGGGGACAGGGGGCTGGAATGAGCAGTTCTTC.

The chain joins TRBV19 to TRBJ2-7; 13 bases are shared with TRBD2. With 5 bases clipped from V and 11 bases from J, the junction kept 9 bases outside the gene matches. CDR1 is LNHDA and CDR2 is SQIVND in the germline V gene (reference sequence). CDR3 size: 14 residues. CDR3 amino acids: CASSATSGRHAEYF. CDR3 DNA: TGTGCCAGTAGTGCGACTAGCGGGAGGCACGCAGAGTACTTC.

With respect to this clone: The sample contains more than one DNA sequence encoding this CDR3. The chain carries TRBV5-1 and TRBJ2-5; D call uncertain. Deletions cut 0 bases from V and 2 bases from J, with 5 bases between. The CDR3 spans 13 residues. From germline, CDR1 is SGHRS and CDR2 YFSETQ. CDR3 in amino acids: CASSLVLQETQYF. The CDR3 DNA is TGCGCCAGCAGCTTGGTGCTACAAGAGACCCAGTACTTC.

This clone has a single count. This chain joins TRBV21-1 and TRBJ1-3; TRBD1 was called by the table and not checked on the DNA. TRBV21-1 is shown as a pseudogene. The CDR3 is made up of 19 amino acids. In DNA, the CDR3 is TGTGCCAGCAGCAGCCGGGACAGGGACCCTCTGCACATCTTAAACACCATATATTTT. Its translation is CASSSRDRDPLHILNTIYF.

This chain uses TRBV12-3 or TRBV12-4 with TRBJ2-1; 11 bases align to TRBD2. V was clipped by 8 bases and J by 6 bases; unmatched bases: 3. This CDR3 contains 13 residues. The CDR3 DNA reads TGTGCCAGCGGACTAGCGGGTCCCAATGAGCAGTTCTTC. It is translated as CASGLAGPNEQFF.

CDR3 bases: TGTGCCAGCAGTTCAGACAGGGGTGTGGAGCAGTTCTTC. Translation gives CASSSDRGVEQFF. The rearrangement uses TRBV6-2 or TRBV6-3 and TRBJ2-1; TRBD1 matches 8 bases. The CDR3 is 13 residues long. The J segment lost 10 bases and the V segment lost 4 bases, leaving 6 bases of the junction unmatched. Germline assignment: CDR1 MNHEY and CDR2 SVGEGT.

This clone was detected once. This chain's CDR3 is CASSLVASYEQYF. The DNA of the CDR3 is TGTGCCAGCAGCTTGGTAGCTTCCTACGAGCAGTACTTC. The chain couples TRBV5-6 to TRBJ2-7, with D unclear. The CDR3 extends over 13 amino acids. V lost 0 bases and J 1 base, leaving 5 bases between the germline ends. Germline CDR1 SGHDT, CDR2 YYEEEE.

The V and J genes are TRBV2 and TRBJ1-1; D call uncertain. The CDR3 spans 13 residues. The germline V and J ends were trimmed by 11 bases and 0 bases, with 13 bases remaining between them. CDR1 and CDR2 (germline): SNHLY, FYNNEI. CDR3 bases: TGTGCCGTATCCCGGGAGGTGAACACTGAAGCTTTCTTT. This codes for CAVSREVNTEAFF.

The rearrangement links TRBV6-6 to TRBJ2-7; 12 bases align to TRBD2. With 4 bases clipped from V and 6 bases from J, the junction kept 7 bases outside the gene matches. This CDR3 region has 15 residues. The germline V gene encodes CDR1 MNHNY and CDR2 SVGAGI (reference sequence). The CDR3 is CASSSLTSGRIEQYF. Here the CDR3 DNA reads TGTGCCAGCAGTTCCCTGACTAGCGGGAGAATCGAGCAGTACTTC.

The rearrangement joins TRBV3-1 (or the pseudogene TRBV3-2) to TRBJ1-3, with D possibly being TRBD1 (5 bases). The V gene's germline CDR1 is LGHDT and CDR2 YNNKEL (reference sequence). The length of the CDR3 is 13 residues. Trimming pared 4 bases from V and 4 bases from J, leaving 8 bases between. The CDR3 sequence is CASSPRQGNTIYF. Here the CDR3 DNA reads TGTGCCAGCAGCCCTAGACAGGGAAACACCATATATTTT.

This chain links TRBV9 with TRBJ2-7; D is perhaps TRBD2 (5 bases). Per germline, CDR1 SGDLS and CDR2 YYNGEE. Trimming shortened V by 0 bases and J by 4 bases, and 14 bases separated the two germline ends. The CDR3 covers 15 residues. CDR3 nucleotides: TGTGCCAGCAGCGTAGGTGCGGGCTACGATTACGAGCAGTACTTC. Translation: CASSVGAGYDYEQYF. The full variable domain, completed using reference TRBV9 and TRBJ2-7, is DSGVTQTPKHLITATGQRVTLRCSPRSGDLSVYWYQQSLDQGLQFLIQYYNGEERAKGNILERFSAQQFPDLHSELNLSSLELGDSALYFCASSVGAGYDYEQYFGPGTRLTVT.

This chain connects TRBV18 to TRBJ2-5; no clear D gene. Trimming left V 5 bases short and J 5 bases short, with 6 bases between. This CDR3 has 11 amino acids. Germline-derived CDR1 and CDR2 are KGHSH and LQKENI. The CDR3 DNA reads TGTGCCAGCTCATTAGTGGAGACCCAGTACTTC. Amino acid sequence: CASSLVETQYF.

This clone was detected a few times. This chain joins TRBV11-2 and TRBJ2-2; D remains unclear. Looked up from germline, CDR1 is SGHAT and CDR2 is FQNNGV. Trimming took off 1 base at V and 7 bases at J, with 10 bases between the two ends. The CDR3 contains 14 residues. CDR3 loop: CASSLARGFGELFF. The CDR3 DNA sequence: TGTGCCAGCAGCTTAGCCCGCGGATTCGGGGAGCTGTTTTTT.

This chain connects TRBV29-1 to TRBJ2-3, with D perhaps TRBD2 (5 bases). The germline gives CDR1 SQVTM, CDR2 ANQGSEA. V was clipped by 8 bases and J by 2 bases, with 17 bases between them. The CDR3 runs 14 residues. This CDR3 reads CSTREGPHTDTQYF. The CDR3 DNA follows: TGCAGCACCCGAGAGGGCCCCCACACAGATACGCAGTATTTT.

The genes are TRBV2 and TRBJ2-6; 7 nucleotides line up with TRBD1. Germline lookup yields CDR1 SNHLY and CDR2 FYNNEI. The ends lost 7 bases at V and 2 bases at J; junction bases unmatched: 11. The CDR3 loop spans 17 amino acids. The CDR3, as DNA: TGTGCCAGCACACCGGGACAGCTTAGAACTGGGGCCAACGTCCTGACTTTC. Translated, it gives CASTPGQLRTGANVLTF.

CDR3 coding DNA: TGTGCCAGCAGTGAAGGCCTAACAGGGTCGAATGAGCAGTTCTTC. Translated: CASSEGLTGSNEQFF. J is TRBJ2-1 and V is TRBV6-1, with D perhaps TRBD1 (6 bases). Trimming removed 1 base from V and 7 bases from J, with 14 bases in between. The CDR3 spans 15 residues. CDR1 is MNHNS, CDR2 SASEGT, per germline.

The chain's CDR3 is CASSEGFDRQETQYF. In DNA form, the CDR3 reads TGTGCCAGCAGTGAAGGTTTCGACAGGCAAGAGACCCAGTACTTC. The chain employs TRBV2 and TRBJ2-5; TRBD1 might be the D (6 bases). The germline CDR1 and CDR2 sequences are SNHLY and FYNNEI. The CDR3 consists of 15 residues. Trimming left V 1 base short and J 2 bases short, with 11 bases between.

V is TRBV24-1 and J is TRBJ2-2, with 7 nucleotides matching TRBD2. The germline V gene has CDR1 KGHDR and CDR2 SFDVKD. The CDR3 spans 15 residues. J was trimmed by 4 bases and V by 6 bases; bases with no gene match: 7. CDR3 residues: CATSPAGRTTGELFF. In nucleotides, the CDR3 is TGTGCCACCAGTCCCGCCGGGAGGACCACCGGGGAGCTGTTTTTT.

A few counts support this clone. The rearrangement uses TRBV7-9 and TRBJ1-2; maybe TRBD1 (5 bases). The CDR3 spans 12 residues. The germline V gene encodes CDR1 SEHNR and CDR2 FQNEAQ (reference sequence). V gave up 5 bases and J gave up 8 bases, with 12 bases separating them. The CDR3 DNA sequence: TGTGCCAGCAGCGGAAGCAGGGCGGGCTACACCTTC. This translates into CASSGSRAGYTF. Full variable domain (remainder filled in from reference TRBV7-9 and TRBJ1-2): DTGVSQNPRHKITKRGQNVTFRCDPISEHNRLYWYRQTLGQGPEFLTYFQNEAQLEKSRLLSDRFSAERPKGSFSTLEIQRTEQGDSAMYLCASSGSRAGYTFGSGTRLTVV.

J is TRBJ1-1 and V is TRBV5-4; 8 positions match TRBD1. The CDR3 loop spans 17 amino acids. Germline V gene data show CDR1 as SGHNT and CDR2 as YYREEE (reference sequence). Trimming at V came to 0 bases and at J to 7 bases, leaving 14 bases not matched to a gene. CDR3 nucleotide sequence: TGTGCCAGCAGCTTGGACCTACTAACCGGACAGGGCGATGAAGCTTTCTTT. As protein: CASSLDLLTGQGDEAFF.

The chain has TRBV5-1 and TRBJ1-2; 12 nucleotides agree with TRBD1. This CDR3 contains 16 residues. Looked up from germline, CDR1 is SGHRS and CDR2 is YFSETQ. The junction had 6 bases not matched to a gene; V was cut back by 4 bases and J by 2 bases. Here the CDR3 DNA reads TGCGCCAGCAGCCCAACCGGGACAGGGGGCAACTATGGCTACACCTTC. Protein sequence: CASSPTGTGGNYGYTF.

This chain connects TRBV6-1 to TRBJ2-2; weak D call: TRBD1 (7 bases). This CDR3 contains 18 residues. CDR1 and CDR2 (germline): MNHNS, SASEGT. The germline V and J ends were trimmed by 0 bases and 3 bases, with 17 bases remaining between them. The CDR3, as DNA: TGTGCCAGCAGTGAAGCAGGAACAGGGGTAGCGGACACCGGGGAGCTGTTTTTT. It specifies CASSEAGTGVADTGELFF.

The chain combines TRBV5-1 with TRBJ2-1; D gene uncertain. This CDR3 is built from 15 residues. The V gene's germline CDR1 is SGHRS and CDR2 YFSETQ. Trimming left V 0 bases short and J 3 bases short, with 10 bases between. The CDR3, as DNA: TGCGCCAGCAGCTTGGCCGTTAATAGCTACAATGAGCAGTTCTTC. This encodes CASSLAVNSYNEQFF.

The chain couples TRBV19 to TRBJ2-2; the D gene is possibly TRBD2 (6 bases). Germline assignment: CDR1 LNHDA and CDR2 SQIVND (reference sequence). Trimming cost V 5 bases and J 7 bases, with 17 bases left between them. This CDR3 has 15 amino acids. The CDR3 sequence: CASSPRESWSGELFF. The CDR3 region has the DNA TGTGCCAGTAGTCCCCGGGAGTCGTGGAGCGGGGAGCTGTTTTTT.

V gene TRBV2 combines with J gene TRBJ1-6; TRBD1 aligns across 8 bases. The CDR3 runs to 13 residues. With 5 bases clipped from V and 13 bases from J, the junction kept 7 bases outside the gene matches. Germline V gene sequence: CDR1 SNHLY, CDR2 FYNNEI. The CDR3 coding sequence is TGTGCCAGCAGTCCGGCAGGGGGCGACCCCCTCCACTTT. It encodes CASSPAGGDPLHF.

CDR3 nucleotide sequence: TGCGCCAGCAGTGACACGAGAAACACAGATACGCAGTATTTT. It translates to CASSDTRNTDTQYF. This sequence joins TRBV10-1 and TRBJ2-3; D not certain. CDR1 is WNHNN and CDR2 is SYGVQD in the germline V gene (reference sequence). There are 14 residues in the CDR3. The V end was cut by 3 bases, the J end by 2 bases, with 9 bases between.

The J gene is TRBJ2-2, the V gene TRBV7-3; D perhaps matches TRBD2 (5 bases). The V end was cut by 2 bases, the J end by 5 bases, with 9 bases between. The germline V gene encodes CDR1 SGHTA and CDR2 FQGTGA. This CDR3 has 14 amino acids. Here the CDR3 DNA reads TGTGCCAGCAGCTTACTAGCAACTACCGGGGAGCTGTTTTTT. It specifies CASSLLATTGELFF.

The gene calls are TRBV18 and TRBJ1-1; possible D gene TRBD1, 6 bases. This CDR3 contains 15 residues. Germline CDR1 KGHSH, CDR2 LQKENI. The ends were cut back, 3 bases at V and 2 bases at J, with 13 bases in the middle. Here the CDR3 DNA reads TGTGCCAGCTCACCGCAGGGGCTGGGTAACACTGAAGCTTTCTTT. Amino acids: CASSPQGLGNTEAFF.

The J gene is TRBJ2-1, the V gene TRBV19; TRBD2 matches at 7 bases. V was pared by 3 bases and J by 9 bases, with 11 bases of the junction left unmatched. The CDR3 sequence is 15 residues long. The germline CDR1 and CDR2 sequences are LNHDA and SQIVND (reference sequence). The CDR3 DNA reads as TGTGCCAGTAGTATTGGTAGCGGGTTAGTAGCTGAGCAGTTCTTC. Its translation: CASSIGSGLVAEQFF.